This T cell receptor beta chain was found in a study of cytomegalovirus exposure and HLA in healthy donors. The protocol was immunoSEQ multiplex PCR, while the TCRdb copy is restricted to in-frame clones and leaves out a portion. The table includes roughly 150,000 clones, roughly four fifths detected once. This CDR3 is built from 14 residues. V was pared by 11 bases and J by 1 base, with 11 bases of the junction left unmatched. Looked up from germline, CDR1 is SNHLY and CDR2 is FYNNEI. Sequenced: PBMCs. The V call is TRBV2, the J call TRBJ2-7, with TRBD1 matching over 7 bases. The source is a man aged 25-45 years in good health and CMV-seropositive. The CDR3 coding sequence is TGTGCCGTGTCTCCGACAGGGTTTTCCTACGAGCAGTACTTC. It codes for CAVSPTGFSYEQYF.